This T cell receptor (beta chain) was captured by sequencing in a study of cytomegalovirus exposure and HLA in healthy donors (TCRdb year 2017). Study-wide context: An earlier analysis of roughly 570 of the donors reported 276 Gb of sequence data and about 120 million unique TCR beta sequences obtained from about 180 million T cells. About 310 gigabases of sequencing data and roughly 90 million unique TCR sequences were included in an early release covering several hundred HLA-typed donors. Among the approximately 430 genotyped donors, approximately 82% belonged to the genetic ancestry cluster associated with self-reported Caucasian donors. The study aimed to test whether cataloging public T cell receptors could reveal signatures of past pathogen exposure. The T cell repertoires of 666 subjects were profiled by immunosequencing and related to cytomegalovirus serostatus. In addition to the first cohort of 666 subjects, a separate validation cohort of approximately 130 different subjects was used. High-throughput TCR immunosequencing, statistical association of individual TCRs with disease status, and machine learning were combined to predict cytomegalovirus infection status. A later analysis re-examined previously published TCR beta repertoires from 600 to 700 donors and added high-resolution HLA genotyping to investigate patterns of TCR occurrence. Rather than drawing on any new phenotypic data, the later analysis identified candidate immune exposures from TCR beta sequences and the way those sequences occurred across donors. An earlier analysis of approximately 500 of the donors applied high-throughput TCR beta sequencing to assess whether each TCR beta V gene segment acted as functional or pseudogenic. Donor age, sex, ethnicity and CMV serostatus were collected together with the repertoire data. A later genetic analysis used genome-wide SNP genotypes for 398 of the 666 donors, treating that subset as a discovery cohort. Every discovery cohort repertoire had been produced on one sequencing platform. Both class I and class II loci were covered by HLA typing, at four-digit resolution. Typing coverage differed by locus: A, B, C, DRB1 and DQB1 were typed in roughly 620-630 donors, DQA1 in roughly 500, DPA1 in approximately 610, and DPB1 in just under 480. Because of strong linkage in the cohort, 4 to 6 DR-DQ haplotypes were treated as single units for association and clustering. Among some 400 genotyped donors of the cohort, an average of approximately 220,000 unique TCR beta nucleotide sequences was sequenced per donor, of which about 19% were non-productive. Study-level results and caveats: Several of the top co-occurrence clusters appeared to be linked to parvovirus B19, influenza, CMV and Epstein-Barr virus, according to a later analysis. V-gene and J-gene trimming of TCR beta chains was associated with a missense DCLRE1C variant in a later genetic analysis, and the association was replicated in an independent cohort. Because the 87-base-pair reads could not distinguish some IMGT-functional V segments, including TRBV6-2 and TRBV6-3, those segments were excluded. CMV serostatus was the only immune exposure information available for the cohort. When HLA alleles, especially DR and DQ, strongly co-occurred, attributing TCR associations to individual alleles was difficult. A further reported finding was that TCR beta sequences accurately predicted the HLA-A and HLA-B alleles for most subjects in the first cohort. The presence/absence analyses assumed that sequencing depth was roughly uniform across donors, and that assumption may not be true. In a later analysis, the rate of TCR association differed among HLA loci, with DRB1 alleles having the most associated TCRs and HLA-C alleles having the fewest. According to the authors, the approach could potentially be generalized to other disease states and immunological phenotypes. Linkage disequilibrium might explain the correlated functional status among segregating V segments, but an unknown experimental factor could not be ruled out. Because counts were too low, seventeen rarely observed V segments, including chromosome 9 orphons, were left out of the earlier analysis of 587 of the donors. According to a later analysis, most CMV-associated TCR beta chains appeared to be HLA-restricted, and the HLA associations seemed to be driven largely by CMV exposure. A few of the identified cytomegalovirus-associated TCR beta chains were confirmed in vitro to be specific for cytomegalovirus antigens. A later analysis associated roughly 17,000 TCR beta sequences with specific HLA alleles at a false discovery rate of 0.05. Broadly in line with IMGT annotations, most TCR beta V segments showed up in productive rearrangements about 87% or about 30% of the time in an earlier analysis of under 700 of the donors. A later analysis found that HLA-associated TCR beta chains were more clonally expanded and had lower generation probabilities than equally common non-associated chains. Cytomegalovirus status was reported to be diagnosed by the classifier with high specificity and sensitivity in both the original and validation cohorts. A total of some 180 TCR beta chains were listed by the study as associated with cytomegalovirus. A group of highly shared sequence variants was considered likely to be a technical artifact of the sequencing pipeline. Only TCR beta chains were sequenced in this cohort, and the absence of alpha or paired-chain data limited detectable features. Because HLA typing was missing for some donors at each locus, association tests included only the typed subset. Across donors, most TCR sequences were observed very rarely, whereas some public TCRs were present in many individuals. In a later genetic analysis, fewer N-insertions in productive TCRs were reported among donors in an Asian-associated ancestry cluster than the roughly 640-donor mean.

In the case of this clone: It lacks a known antigen. No base quality values were provided; no much bigger clone lies one nucleotide off.

The cohort comprised fewer than 700 healthy bone marrow donors. All cohort members were sampled while nominally healthy, although unrecorded immune exposures were likely present. The donor was CMV seropositive and was included in the group of around 300 seropositive cohort members. Every donor gave a peripheral blood sample, and the peripheral blood mononuclear cells from that sample were used for TCR beta sequencing. Genomic DNA was extracted from the blood cell samples with the Qiagen DNeasy Blood Extraction Kit. The CDR3, cysteine through phenylalanine, is 15 amino acids long. The kept DNA is CDR3 alone, 45 bases in frame from the first base. Looking up the germline V gene (reference sequence) yields CDR1 SEHNR and CDR2 FQNEAQ. Trimming takes 4 bases off V and 6 bases off J; junction bases not matched to a gene: 11. Preparation of the library involved the immunoSEQ multiplex PCR assay. For the multiplex PCR, a mixture combining 60 forward primers for TCR Vbeta segments and 13 reverse primers for TCR Jbeta segments was used. The CDR3 region of rearranged TCR beta genes was amplified from genomic DNA by a multiplex PCR assay. On the Illumina HiSeq System, the amplified TCR beta libraries were sequenced as 87-base-pair reads. In the original analysis: A later analysis tallied some 79 million unique TCR beta chains across the roughly 610 repertoires, and around 10 million of those chains were shared by two or more donors. Raw reads were error-corrected and collapsed into unique sequences with a nearest-neighbor algorithm that merged closely related sequences to remove PCR and sequencing errors. Alignment of CDR3 sequences to IMGT reference sequences was used to assign V, D and J gene segments. For a sequence to be retained, a match of at least six nucleotides to both a V gene segment and a J gene segment was required. A rearrangement was called productive if the CDR3 had no stop codons and remained in frame with V and J, and every other rearrangement was called non-productive. Following IMGT convention, CDR3 was defined as the stretch from the second conserved V-encoded cysteine to the conserved J-encoded phenylalanine. In an earlier analysis of around 570 of the donors, sequences lacking an unambiguous match to a single V gene segment were excluded. In an earlier analysis of several hundred of the donors, V segments were called functional above 56.7% productive rearrangements and were called segregating when the between-donor standard deviation exceeded 5%. To diagnose cytomegalovirus status from the catalog of TCR beta chain sequences, a statistical classification framework was built. In a later analysis, TCR nucleotide sequences were compared against IMGT/GENE-DB human TR gene sequences so that V and J genes could be assigned. Using the TCRdist pipeline, a later analysis assigned CDR3 sequences along with most-parsimonious VDJ recombination scenarios. In a later analysis, every TCR beta chain was defined by the combination of its CDR3 amino acid sequence and its V-gene family, and reads without a unique V-gene family were dropped. A later analysis removed roughly 590 highly shared, low-generation-probability nucleotide sequences to deal with suspected cross-contamination and a sequencing artifact. For each public chain, a later analysis derived a clonal expansion index from normalized ranks of inferred template counts within each repertoire. A later analysis computed generation probabilities with a VDJ recombination model fitted to out-of-frame rearrangements, and checked the results against IGoR. In a later analysis, TCR-TCR, TCR-HLA and TCR-CMV co-occurrence was scored with hypergeometric tests, and a repertoire-size bias correction was applied to TCR pairs. To estimate false discovery rates, a later analysis permuted the HLA or CMV assignments 20 times. In a later analysis, co-occurring TCRs were grouped using DBSCAN, and TCRdist sequence similarity was added for clustering within HLA-allele-positive subsets. For co-occurrence clustering, repertoires with fewer than 30,000 or more than 120,000 public chains were excluded, along with roughly 5 repertoires with anomalous nucleotide sharing. TCRdb limited this immuneACCESS table to in-frame rearrangements with V and J called. A share of clones is missing; checked studies link under half to unresolved V genes, and the rest is unexplained. The V and J calls and clone size come from that table; D and trimming were worked out from the DNA. Across this sample there are about 270,000 clones, with roughly 90% seen only once. 3.5% to 4% of the sample comes from the top ten.

The clonotype was recovered from a middle-aged man in good health and CMV-seropositive. Sequenced sample: PBMCs. Recombination connected TRBV7-9 to TRBJ2-7, and TRBD1 matches 8 of the central bases. The DNA is as follows: TGTGCCAGCAGCTCCCGGGACAGGTCTCCCCGCGAGCAGTACTTC. Its coded protein is CASSSRDRSPREQYF. The entire variable domain, with the stretches around the CDR3 drawn from the reference TRBV7-9 and TRBJ2-7 proteins, is DTGVSQNPRHKITKRGQNVTFRCDPISEHNRLYWYRQTLGQGPEFLTYFQNEAQLEKSRLLSDRFSAERPKGSFSTLEIQRTEQGDSAMYLCASSSRDRSPREQYFGPGTRLTVT.